The 22 T cell receptor beta chains listed next were all sequenced from one sample in a study of blood T cell repertoires in COVID-19. Profiling relied on immunoSEQ multiplex PCR, and the TCRdb table lists in-frame clones only, not all of them. Of a few hundred thousand clones listed, around nine tenths were seen once; the top ten hold around 13%. Sample: peripheral blood. Receptor source: a woman aged 70-85 years with COVID-19, enrolled during active disease.

CDR3 sequence reads: CATSRDRLDRGIGGYTF. CDR3 sequence (DNA): TGTGCCACCAGCAGAGATCGGCTGGACAGGGGGATAGGGGGCTACACCTTC. The chain employs TRBV15 and TRBJ1-2; TRBD1 agrees at 10 bases. Germline V gene data show CDR1 as LNHNV and CDR2 as YYDKDF (reference sequence). This CDR3 spans 17 amino acids. J lost 8 bases, V lost 0 bases, and 12 bases had no gene match. Full variable domain (outside the CDR3, taken from reference TRBV15 and TRBJ1-2): DAMVIQNPRYQVTQFGKPVTLSCSQTLNHNVMYWYQQKSSQAPKLLFHYYDKDFNNEADTPDNFQSRRPNTSFCFLDIRSPGLGDTAMYLCATSRDRLDRGIGGYTFGSGTRLTVV.

This sequence joins TRBV2 and TRBJ1-2, with D possibly matching TRBD1 (5 bases). CDR1 is SNHLY, CDR2 FYNNEI, per germline. The CDR3 is 13 amino acids. Between the trimmed V and J ends, which lost 4 bases and 8 bases, there was a span of 14 bases. The CDR3 DNA is TGTGCCAGCAGTGGTCAGGGTACTAGCGGCTACACCTTC. Protein sequence: CASSGQGTSGYTF. The whole variable domain, filled in from reference TRBV2 and TRBJ1-2, reads EPEVTQTPSHQVTQMGQEVILRCVPISNHLYFYWYRQILGQKVEFLVSFYNNEISEKSEIFDDQFSVERPDGSNFTLKIRSTKLEDSAMYFCASSGQGTSGYTFGSGTRLTVV.

The CDR3 is CSVEDPDSNEQFF. CDR3 coding DNA: TGCAGCGTTGAAGACCCGGACAGTAATGAGCAGTTCTTC. J is TRBJ2-1 and V is TRBV29-1; the D gene is possibly TRBD1 (6 bases). The ends were cut back, 0 bases at V and 7 bases at J, with 10 bases in the middle. Germline V lookup: CDR1 SQVTM, CDR2 ANQGSEA. The CDR3 length is 13 residues.

The CDR3 nucleotides read TGTGCCAGCACCCGTTCCAGGGGGAACACTGAAGCTTTCTTT. It is translated as CASTRSRGNTEAFF. The J gene is TRBJ1-1, the V gene TRBV11-2; TRBD1 might be the D (6 bases). Germline V gene sequence: CDR1 SGHAT, CDR2 FQNNGV. This CDR3 region has 14 residues. The V end was cut by 7 bases, the J end by 1 base, with 13 bases between.

The V gene is TRBV29-1, the J gene TRBJ2-7, with 7 bases fitting TRBD2. Germline assignment: CDR1 SQVTM and CDR2 ANQGSEA. With V trimmed by 1 base and J by 5 bases, 5 bases remained unmatched. The CDR3 extends over 13 amino acids. The CDR3 here is CSVEGEGLDEQYF. CDR3 DNA: TGCAGCGTTGAAGGGGAGGGTCTGGACGAGCAGTACTTC.

The chain's CDR3 is CASSQGDTNQPQHF. The CDR3 bases are TGTGCCAGCAGCCAAGGAGACACCAATCAGCCCCAGCATTTT. The V gene is TRBV3-1 (or the pseudogene TRBV3-2), the J gene TRBJ1-5; D is uncertain. CDR1 is LGHDT, CDR2 YNNKEL, per germline (reference sequence). V lost 1 base, J lost 3 bases, and 7 bases lay in between. This CDR3 is built from 14 residues.

The chain combines TRBV3-1 (or the pseudogene TRBV3-2) with TRBJ1-4; possibly TRBD1 for D (5 bases). Germline lookup yields CDR1 LGHDT and CDR2 YNNKEL (reference sequence). V lost 1 base to trimming and J lost 2 bases, with 8 bases between them. This CDR3 contains 15 residues. The CDR3 protein is CASSQVRATNEKLFF. In nucleotides, the CDR3 is TGTGCCAGCAGCCAAGTCAGGGCTACTAATGAAAAACTGTTTTTT.

V usage is TRBV21-1 and J usage is TRBJ1-4; TRBD1, the D gene given by the table, was not confirmed from the DNA. TRBV21-1 is flagged as a pseudogene. The CDR3 extends over 17 amino acids. CDR3 sequence reads: CASSNWKSGNLDEKLFF. CDR3 in DNA: TGTGCCAGCAGCAATTGGAAGTCAGGGAATCTGGATGAAAAACTGTTTTTT.

V is TRBV12-5 and J is TRBJ1-4; D remains ambiguous. The CDR3 is made up of 13 amino acids. The germline V and J ends were trimmed by 1 base and 5 bases, with 5 bases remaining between them. The germline V gene has CDR1 LGHNT and CDR2 FRNRAP. This CDR3 reads CASGLGLNEKLFF. CDR3 nucleotide sequence: TGTGCTAGTGGTTTGGGACTGAATGAAAAACTGTTTTTT.

The V call is TRBV7-2, the J call TRBJ2-3; the match to TRBD2 covers 9 bases. V trimming: 4 bases; J trimming: 3 bases; junction bases outside the gene matches: 5. The CDR3 length is 15 residues. Germline CDR1 reads SGHTA; CDR2 reads FQGNSA. The CDR3 sequence: CASSSKSGGTDTQYF. The CDR3 DNA sequence: TGTGCCAGCAGCTCAAAGAGCGGGGGGACAGATACGCAGTATTTT.

The CDR3 is CASSFLGQGRNNQPQHF. CDR3 in DNA: TGTGCCAGCAGTTTTCTAGGACAGGGCAGAAACAATCAGCCCCAGCATTTT. J is TRBJ1-5 and V is TRBV28; 8 nucleotides line up with TRBD1. CDR3 size: 17 residues. The V gene end was trimmed by 3 bases and the J gene end by 3 bases; junction bases not matched to a gene: 10. Per germline, CDR1 MDHEN and CDR2 SYDVKM.

The V and J genes are TRBV9 and TRBJ2-2; 14 positions match TRBD2. V lost 0 bases and J lost 3; bases outside the gene matches: 4. Germline V gene lookup returns CDR1 SGDLS and CDR2 YYNGEE. This CDR3 region has 18 residues. In DNA form, the CDR3 reads TGTGCCAGCAGCGTAGGACTAGCGGGGGGGCCGGACACCGGGGAGCTGTTTTTT. As protein: CASSVGLAGGPDTGELFF.

This clone has a handful of counts. The chain carries TRBV18 and TRBJ1-6, with 8 nucleotides matching TRBD1. V dropped 1 base and J dropped 5; count of bases not matched to a gene: 4. Germline loops: CDR1 KGHSH, CDR2 LQKENI. This CDR3 has 16 amino acids. This CDR3 is CASSPRSGGDNSPLHF. The CDR3 nucleotides are TGTGCCAGCTCACCACGGTCAGGGGGCGATAATTCACCCCTCCACTTT.

J is TRBJ2-2 and V is TRBV24-1; TRBD1 aligns across 8 bases. Germline trimming cut 2 bases from V and 2 bases from J; bases unmatched to any gene: 6. From germline, CDR1 is KGHDR and CDR2 SFDVKD. The CDR3 is made up of 17 amino acids. DNA for the CDR3: TGTGCCACCAGTGATTCGTCGGACAGGGTCAACACCGGGGAGCTGTTTTTT. This codes for CATSDSSDRVNTGELFF.

This chain joins TRBV27 and TRBJ2-7; TRBD1 agrees at 7 bases. V trimming: 1 base; J trimming: 5 bases; junction bases outside the gene matches: 5. Germline V gene data show CDR1 as MNHEY and CDR2 as SMNVEV (reference sequence). The CDR3 spans 14 residues. The CDR3 protein is CASSLFDRAHEQYF. The CDR3 DNA follows: TGTGCCAGCAGTTTATTCGACAGGGCTCACGAGCAGTACTTC.

This sequence joins TRBV27 and TRBJ2-3, with 8 bases identical to TRBD2. This CDR3 has 13 amino acids. V lost 10 bases to trimming and J lost 1 base; unmatched junction nucleotides: 4. Germline V gene data show CDR1 as MNHEY and CDR2 as SMNVEV (reference sequence). The CDR3 DNA sequence: TGTGCCACTTCGACTAGCGGCACAGATACGCAGTATTTT. Its protein product is CATSTSGTDTQYF.

The chain recombines TRBV28 with TRBJ1-6, with TRBD1 identical over 7 bases. The trim removed 1 base at V and 7 bases at J, leaving 10 bases unmatched. Germline values: CDR1 MDHEN, CDR2 SYDVKM. This CDR3 spans 17 amino acids. The DNA of the CDR3 is TGTGCCAGCAGTTTATCCCCCTCGGCAGGGGGAAATTCACCCCTCCACTTT. Translating it yields CASSLSPSAGGNSPLHF.

This clone was observed a few times. This sequence joins TRBV7-2 and TRBJ1-1; D not resolved. CDR3 length: 13 amino acids. Germline CDR1 and CDR2: SGHTA and FQGNSA. V was shortened by 1 base and J by 6 bases, with 9 bases between the two germline ends. CDR3 DNA: TGTGCCAGCAGCTTAGGACTCACCCCTGAAGCTTTCTTT. Its protein is CASSLGLTPEAFF.

The rearrangement uses TRBV6-2 or TRBV6-3 and TRBJ2-5; 8 bases are a match to TRBD1. From germline, CDR1 is MNHEY and CDR2 SVGEGT. Trimming removed 3 bases from V and 0 bases from J; junction bases left unmatched: 6. The CDR3 loop spans 16 amino acids. The DNA for the CDR3 is TGTGCCAGCAGTTATCGTCCAGGGGGCGACCAAGAGACCCAGTACTTC. Residues: CASSYRPGGDQETQYF.

The J gene is TRBJ2-1, the V gene TRBV7-2, with TRBD2 identical over 8 bases. Trimming removed 0 bases from V and 7 bases from J; junction bases left unmatched: 5. The CDR3 extends over 15 amino acids. In germline, CDR1 is SGHTA, CDR2 FQGNSA. This chain's CDR3 is CASSLAAGGGNEQFF. The CDR3 bases are TGTGCCAGCAGCTTAGCGGCGGGGGGCGGAAATGAGCAGTTCTTC. The variable domain in full, completed from reference TRBV7-2 and TRBJ2-1, reads GAGVSQSPSNKVTEKGKDVELRCDPISGHTALYWYRQSLGQGLEFLIYFQGNSAPDKSGLPSDRFSAERTGGSVSTLTIQRTQQEDSAVYLCASSLAAGGGNEQFFGPGTRLTVL.

The chain combines TRBV27 with TRBJ1-1, with D perhaps matching TRBD1 (5 bases). This CDR3 region has 14 residues. CDR1 and CDR2 (germline): MNHEY, SMNVEV (reference sequence). Trimming took off 2 bases at V and 7 bases at J, with 14 bases between the two ends. The CDR3 here is CASSLGGTLLEAFF. The DNA of the CDR3 is TGTGCCAGCAGTTTAGGGGGGACCCTACTTGAAGCTTTCTTT.

The chain employs TRBV4-1 and TRBJ2-7; TRBD2 matches at 16 bases. The germline CDR1 and CDR2 sequences are MGHRA and YSYEKL. The CDR3 covers 17 residues. V lost 4 bases to trimming and J lost 4 bases; unmatched junction nucleotides: 7. As DNA, the CDR3 is TGCGCCAGCAGCCTGGGACTAGCGGGGGGGCCTGGGTACGAGCAGTACTTC. Its translation is CASSLGLAGGPGYEQYF.